This T cell receptor (beta chain) was sequenced during a study of T cell responses to AZD1222 COVID-19 vaccine. General study results and limits: Dominant at 160-218 and 743-854, vaccine-associated CD4 TCRs also spanned spike. Donors in the cohort were predominantly white British and more often female, and clonal diversity was possibly underestimated.

V shed 5 bases, J shed 7 bases, and the junction held 13 bases outside the gene matches. CDR1 and CDR2 from the germline V gene are MDHEN and SYDVKM. This CDR3 comprises 15 residues. Concerning this clone itself: Its antigen remains unidentified.

The table came from immunoSEQ multiplex PCR; TCRdb's copy has only in-frame clones and leaves some out. This table holds around 91,000 clones, about 89% found once. The clonotype comes from an adult who received the AZD1222 COVID-19 vaccine. The chain links TRBV28 to TRBJ2-7; 8 nucleotides match TRBD2. Material: peripheral blood, obtained 28 days after the second AZD1222 dose. This chain's CDR3 is CASSTHTGGNWEQYF. The CDR3 coding sequence is TGTGCCAGCAGTACCCACACGGGAGGGAACTGGGAGCAGTACTTC.